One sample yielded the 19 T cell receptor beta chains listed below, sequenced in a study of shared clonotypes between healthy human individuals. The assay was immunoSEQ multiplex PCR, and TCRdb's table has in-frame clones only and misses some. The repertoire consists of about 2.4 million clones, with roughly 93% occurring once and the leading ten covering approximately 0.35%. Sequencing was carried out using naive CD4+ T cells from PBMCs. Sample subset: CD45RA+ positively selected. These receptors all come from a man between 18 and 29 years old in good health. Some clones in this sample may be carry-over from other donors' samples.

The CDR3 sequence: CASSIDRKDGYTF. Here the CDR3 DNA reads TGTGCCAGTAGTATAGACCGCAAGGACGGCTACACCTTC. V gene TRBV19 combines with J gene TRBJ1-2; no clear D. The CDR3 consists of 13 residues. Germline-derived CDR1 and CDR2 are LNHDA and SQIVND (reference sequence). V gave up 0 bases and J gave up 8 bases, with 10 bases separating them.

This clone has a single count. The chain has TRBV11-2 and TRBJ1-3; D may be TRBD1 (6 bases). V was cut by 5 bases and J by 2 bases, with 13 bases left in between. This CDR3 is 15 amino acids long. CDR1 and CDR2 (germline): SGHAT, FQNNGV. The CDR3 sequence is CASSINRDTGNTIYF. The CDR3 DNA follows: TGTGCCAGCAGCATCAACCGGGACACTGGAAACACCATATATTTT.

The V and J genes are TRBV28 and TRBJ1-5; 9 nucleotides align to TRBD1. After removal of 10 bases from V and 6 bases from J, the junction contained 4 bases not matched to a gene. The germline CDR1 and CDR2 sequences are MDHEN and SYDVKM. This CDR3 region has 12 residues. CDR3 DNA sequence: TGTGCCACTACAGGGGGCGGTCAGCCCCAGCATTTT. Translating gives CATTGGGQPQHF.

CDR3 bases: TGTGCCAGCAGCTTGGGGGACCAGGGGTTTGGCTACACCTTC. It is translated as CASSLGDQGFGYTF. J is TRBJ1-2 and V is TRBV5-6, with D maybe TRBD1 (6 bases). The ends were cut back, 0 bases at V and 7 bases at J, with 13 bases in the middle. Germline values: CDR1 SGHDT, CDR2 YYEEEE. This CDR3 spans 14 amino acids.

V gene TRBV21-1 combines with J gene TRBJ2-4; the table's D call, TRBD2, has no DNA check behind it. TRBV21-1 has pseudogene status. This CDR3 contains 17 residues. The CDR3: CASSKCRGAPAKNIQYF. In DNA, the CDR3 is TGTGCCAGCAGCAAATGTCGGGGGGCGCCGGCCAAAAACATTCAGTACTTC.

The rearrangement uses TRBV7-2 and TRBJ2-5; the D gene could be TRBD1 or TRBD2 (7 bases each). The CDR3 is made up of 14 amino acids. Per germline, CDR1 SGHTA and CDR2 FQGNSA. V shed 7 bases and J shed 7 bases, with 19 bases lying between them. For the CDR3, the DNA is TGTGCCAGCACTCTCCAGGGGGGAGGGGGGACCCAGTACTTC. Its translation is CASTLQGGGGTQYF.

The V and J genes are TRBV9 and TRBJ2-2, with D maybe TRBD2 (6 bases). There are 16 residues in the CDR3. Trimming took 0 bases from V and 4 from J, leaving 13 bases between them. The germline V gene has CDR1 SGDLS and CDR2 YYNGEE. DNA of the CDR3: TGTGCCAGCAGCGTAGGGCCTAGCGCGTCCACCGGGGAGCTGTTTTTT. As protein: CASSVGPSASTGELFF. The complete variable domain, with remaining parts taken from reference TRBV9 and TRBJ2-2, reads DSGVTQTPKHLITATGQRVTLRCSPRSGDLSVYWYQQSLDQGLQFLIQYYNGEERAKGNILERFSAQQFPDLHSELNLSSLELGDSALYFCASSVGPSASTGELFFGEGSRLTVL.

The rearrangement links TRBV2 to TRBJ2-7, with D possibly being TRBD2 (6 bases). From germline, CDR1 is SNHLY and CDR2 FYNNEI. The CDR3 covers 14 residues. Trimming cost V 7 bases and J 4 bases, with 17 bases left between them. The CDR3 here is CASKSGGITYEQYF. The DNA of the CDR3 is TGTGCCAGCAAAAGCGGCGGGATTACTTACGAGCAGTACTTC.

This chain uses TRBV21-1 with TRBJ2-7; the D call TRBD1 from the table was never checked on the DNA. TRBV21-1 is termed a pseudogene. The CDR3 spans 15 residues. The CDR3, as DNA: TGTGCCAGCAGCAAAGTCGGCAGGGGGCTCTTCGAGCAGTACTTC. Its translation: CASSKVGRGLFEQYF.

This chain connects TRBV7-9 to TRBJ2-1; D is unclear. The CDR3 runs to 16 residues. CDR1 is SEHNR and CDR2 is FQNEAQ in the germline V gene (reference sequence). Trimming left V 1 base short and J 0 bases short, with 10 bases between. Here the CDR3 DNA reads TGTGCCAGCAGCTTAGAACTGACGAGCTCCTACAATGAGCAGTTCTTC. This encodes CASSLELTSSYNEQFF.

CDR3 bases: TGTGCCAGCAGCTTAGGTTCTAGTTACACCGGGGAGCTGTTTTTT. This sequence encodes CASSLGSSYTGELFF. V and J are TRBV7-2 and TRBJ2-2, with unresolved D. This CDR3 has 15 residues. The V and J ends lost 1 base and 3 bases respectively, with 9 bases between them. Germline V gene sequence: CDR1 SGHTA, CDR2 FQGNSA.

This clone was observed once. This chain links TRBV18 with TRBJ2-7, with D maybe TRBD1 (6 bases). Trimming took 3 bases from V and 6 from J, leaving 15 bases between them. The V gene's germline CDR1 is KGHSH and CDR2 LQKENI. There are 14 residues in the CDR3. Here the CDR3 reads CASSPYRDSREQYF. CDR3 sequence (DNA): TGTGCCAGCTCACCGTACAGGGATAGTCGCGAGCAGTACTTC.

The CDR3 protein is CASSQGLASYEQYF. The CDR3 DNA sequence: TGTGCCAGCAGCCAGGGACTAGCTTCCTACGAGCAGTACTTC. The chain couples TRBV4-2 to TRBJ2-7, with 9 bases fitting TRBD2. After removal of 3 bases from V and 1 base from J, the junction contained 1 base not matched to a gene. Per the germline V gene, CDR1 is LGHNA and CDR2 is YNFKEQ. This CDR3 comprises 14 residues.

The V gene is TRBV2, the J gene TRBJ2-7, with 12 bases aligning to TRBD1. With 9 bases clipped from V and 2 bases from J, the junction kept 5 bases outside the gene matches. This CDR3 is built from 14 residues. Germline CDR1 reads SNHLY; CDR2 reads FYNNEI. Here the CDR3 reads CASRRDRGPYEQYF. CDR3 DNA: TGTGCCAGTCGCCGGGACAGGGGGCCCTACGAGCAGTACTTC.

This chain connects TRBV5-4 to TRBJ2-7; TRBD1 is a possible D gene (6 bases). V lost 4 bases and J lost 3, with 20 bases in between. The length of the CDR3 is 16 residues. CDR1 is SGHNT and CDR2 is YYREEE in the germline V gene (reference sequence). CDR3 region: CASSRGSGFNNYEQYF. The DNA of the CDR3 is TGTGCCAGCAGCAGGGGGAGTGGATTCAACAACTACGAGCAGTACTTC.

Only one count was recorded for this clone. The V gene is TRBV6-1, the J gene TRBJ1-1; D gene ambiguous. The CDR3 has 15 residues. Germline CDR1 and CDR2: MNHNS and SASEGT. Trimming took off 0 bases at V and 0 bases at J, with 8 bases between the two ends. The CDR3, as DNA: TGTGCCAGCAGTGAAGCCACGGCCATGAACACTGAAGCTTTCTTT. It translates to CASSEATAMNTEAFF.

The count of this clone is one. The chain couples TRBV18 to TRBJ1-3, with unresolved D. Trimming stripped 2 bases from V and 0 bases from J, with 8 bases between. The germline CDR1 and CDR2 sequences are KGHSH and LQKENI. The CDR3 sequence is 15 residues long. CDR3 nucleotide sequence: TGTGCCAGCTCACCAAACTACCTCTCTGGAAACACCATATATTTT. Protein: CASSPNYLSGNTIYF. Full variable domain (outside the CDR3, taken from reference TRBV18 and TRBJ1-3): NAGVMQNPRHLVRRRGQEARLRCSPMKGHSHVYWYRQLPEEGLKFMVYLQKENIIDESGMPKERFSAEFPKEGPSILRIQQVVRGDSAAYFCASSPNYLSGNTIYFGEGSWLTVV.

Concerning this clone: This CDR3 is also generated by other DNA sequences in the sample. CDR3 sequence (DNA): TGCGCCAGCAGCTTGGATCTAGCGGGAGGGGGGGAGACCCAGTACTTC. This codes for CASSLDLAGGGETQYF. The J gene is TRBJ2-5, the V gene TRBV5-1; TRBD2 agrees at 12 bases. After removal of 0 bases from V and 5 bases from J, the junction contained 5 bases not matched to a gene. The germline CDR1 and CDR2 sequences are SGHRS and YFSETQ. The CDR3 extends over 16 amino acids.

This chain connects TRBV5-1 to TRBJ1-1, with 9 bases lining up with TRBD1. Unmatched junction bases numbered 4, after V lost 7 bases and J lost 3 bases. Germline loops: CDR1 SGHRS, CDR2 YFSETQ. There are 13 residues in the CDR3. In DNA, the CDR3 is TGCGCCAGCCGGAGACAGGGGGACACTGAAGCTTTCTTT. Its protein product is CASRRQGDTEAFF.